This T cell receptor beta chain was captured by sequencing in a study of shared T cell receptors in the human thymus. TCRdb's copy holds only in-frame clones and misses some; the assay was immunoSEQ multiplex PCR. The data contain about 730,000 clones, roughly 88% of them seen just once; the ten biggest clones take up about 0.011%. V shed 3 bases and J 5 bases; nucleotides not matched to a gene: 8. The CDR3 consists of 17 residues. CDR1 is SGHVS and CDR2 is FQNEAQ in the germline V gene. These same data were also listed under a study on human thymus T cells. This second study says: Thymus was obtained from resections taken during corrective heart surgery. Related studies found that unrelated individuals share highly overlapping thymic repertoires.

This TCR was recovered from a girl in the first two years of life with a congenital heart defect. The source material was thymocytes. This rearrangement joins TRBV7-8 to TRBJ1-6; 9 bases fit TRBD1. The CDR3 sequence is CASSFHVTGGDNSPLHF. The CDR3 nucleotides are TGTGCCAGCAGCTTTCACGTGACAGGGGGAGATAATTCACCCCTCCACTTT.